What follows is one TCR beta chain and its context. These data are taken from a study of blood T cell repertoires in COVID-19. V was trimmed by 5 bases and J by 0 bases, leaving 11 bases between them. Germline lookup yields CDR1 SGHTA and CDR2 FQGNSA. The length of the CDR3 is 15 residues. Authors' methods: Using reference gene primer amplification, nucleated cell counts were estimated. Here immunoSEQ multiplex PCR was the method, and the copy in TCRdb shows in-frame clones only, minus some. The V and J calls and clone size were taken over from that table, and D and trimming were inferred from the DNA. Of 100,000 to 150,000 clones in the sample, around four fifths were seen once.

The receptor comes from a man aged 35 to 55 with active or convalescent COVID-19. The chain couples TRBV7-2 to TRBJ2-1; TRBD1 is a possible D gene (5 bases). Sequencing was done on a sample of peripheral blood. This CDR3 reads CASSQGWNSYNEQFF. The CDR3 DNA is TGTGCCAGCAGCCAGGGATGGAACTCCTACAATGAGCAGTTCTTC.